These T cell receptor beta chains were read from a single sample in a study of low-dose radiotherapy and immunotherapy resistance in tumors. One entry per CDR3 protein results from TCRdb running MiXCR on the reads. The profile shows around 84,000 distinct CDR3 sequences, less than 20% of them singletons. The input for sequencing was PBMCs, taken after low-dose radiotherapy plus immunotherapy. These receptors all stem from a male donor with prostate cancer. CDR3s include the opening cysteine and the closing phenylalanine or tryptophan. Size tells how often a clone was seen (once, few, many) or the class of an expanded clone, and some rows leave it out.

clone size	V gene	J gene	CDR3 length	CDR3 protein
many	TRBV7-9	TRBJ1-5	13	CASTLGGNQPQHF
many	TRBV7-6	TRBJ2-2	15	CASSLVGQFTGELFF
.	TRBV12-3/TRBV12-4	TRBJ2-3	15	CASSGAGSSTDTQYF
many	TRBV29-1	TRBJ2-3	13	CSVGTSGTDTQYF
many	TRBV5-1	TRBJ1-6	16	CASSLEGRRTNSPLHF
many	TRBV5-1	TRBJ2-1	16	CASSLAGGISYNEQFF
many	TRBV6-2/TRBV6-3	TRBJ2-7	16	CASSGAGSSGYYEQYF
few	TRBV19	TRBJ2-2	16	CASSMGLAGNTGELFF
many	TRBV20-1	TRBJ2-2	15	CSARSAGDYTGELFF
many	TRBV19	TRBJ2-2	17	CASSIHIRAANTGELFF
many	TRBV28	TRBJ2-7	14	CASNLAGGQYEQYF
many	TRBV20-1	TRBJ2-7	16	CSANPYGTGTSYEQYF
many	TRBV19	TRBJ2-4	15	CASSNQALAGALQYF
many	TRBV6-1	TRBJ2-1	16	CASSPILGSSYNEQFF
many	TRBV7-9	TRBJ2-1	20	CASSSLTSGTPVSSYNEQFF
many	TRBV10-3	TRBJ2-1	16	CAISESGQGAYNEQFF
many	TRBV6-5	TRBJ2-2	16	CASSEFAVENTGELFF
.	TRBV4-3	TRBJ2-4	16	CASSQDLYSEKNIQYF
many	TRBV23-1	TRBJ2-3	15	CASSPPGQGVYTQYF
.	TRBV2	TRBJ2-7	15	CASRRKWTDSYEQYF
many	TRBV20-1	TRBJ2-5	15	CSARDVRQSEQTQYF
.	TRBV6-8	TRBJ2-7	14	CASSTSRGFHEQYF
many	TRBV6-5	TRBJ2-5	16	CASSYSASGIAETQYF
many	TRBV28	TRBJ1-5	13	CASSNTGPWAQHF
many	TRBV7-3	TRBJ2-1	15	CASSLSLRGLNEQFF
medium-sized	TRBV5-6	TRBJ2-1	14	CASSLSSGTGVQFF
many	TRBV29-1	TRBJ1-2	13	CSVETGANYGYTF
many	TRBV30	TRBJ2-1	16	CAWSAFEGFGYNEQFF
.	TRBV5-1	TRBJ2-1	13	CASSLAPENEQFF
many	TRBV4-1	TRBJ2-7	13	CASSPVAAYEQYF
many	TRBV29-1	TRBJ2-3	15	CSVGGASGSTDTQYF
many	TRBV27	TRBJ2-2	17	CASSPLSSRPKTGELFF
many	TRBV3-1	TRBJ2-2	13	CASSPRATGELFF
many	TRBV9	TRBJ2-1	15	CASSVDTGSATAQFF
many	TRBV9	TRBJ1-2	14	CASSAGSVYYGYTF
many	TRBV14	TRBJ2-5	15	CASSPALGVQETQYF